This T cell receptor (beta chain) is from a study of cytomegalovirus exposure and HLA in healthy donors. Study results and limitations: Among TCR beta chains of equal frequency, HLA-associated ones were more clonally expanded in a later analysis. A link between a missense DCLRE1C variant and TCR beta V- and J-gene trimming emerged from a later analysis. What a later analysis showed was that several of the most significant clusters appeared linked to common viral pathogens.

With regard to this clone: Antigen: not known.

The PCR made use of 60 Vbeta and 13 Jbeta primers. TCRdb's copy holds only in-frame clones and misses some; the assay was immunoSEQ multiplex PCR. The data hold tens of thousands of clones, with roughly 82% observed a single time. The receptor's source is a man aged 25 to 45 in good health and CMV-seropositive. Sequenced input: PBMCs.

The CDR3 sequence is CASSPDSTNYGYTF. Written as DNA, the CDR3 is TGTGCCAGCTCACCGGACAGTACTAACTATGGCTACACCTTC. The V and J genes are TRBV18 and TRBJ1-2; maybe TRBD1 (6 bases). V lost 3 bases and J lost 0, with 8 bases in between. This CDR3 contains 14 residues. CDR1 and CDR2 from the germline V gene are KGHSH and LQKENI.